Presented here are 31 T cell receptor beta chains from one specimen sequenced in a study of lymphopenia after photon versus proton radiotherapy. The repertoire was sequenced with immunoSEQ multiplex PCR; TCRdb's copy has only in-frame clones and lacks some. The data show approximately 58,000 clones, around four fifths seen once. This specimen consisted of peripheral blood, obtained from a patient treated with photon-based radiotherapy. These receptors were taken from a man in his forties or fifties with gastric cancer.

The chain uses TRBV2 and TRBJ1-5; 10 bases match TRBD1. The CDR3 spans 18 residues. Germline CDR1 and CDR2: SNHLY and FYNNEI. V was clipped by 4 bases and J by 3 bases; unmatched bases: 12. The CDR3 sequence is CASSATGTGDYSNQPQHF. CDR3 sequence (DNA): TGTGCCAGCAGTGCCACCGGGACAGGGGACTATTCCAATCAGCCCCAGCATTTT.

This chain connects TRBV5-5 to TRBJ2-7, with 7 positions matching TRBD2. Unmatched junction bases numbered 9, after V lost 4 bases and J lost 5 bases. CDR1 and CDR2 (germline): SGHKS, YYEKEE (reference sequence). There are 14 residues in the CDR3. Here the CDR3 reads CASSRVAGAHEQYF. CDR3 DNA sequence: TGTGCCAGCAGCAGAGTCGCGGGAGCCCACGAGCAGTACTTC.

This clone was detected only a few times. The V and J genes are TRBV4-1 and TRBJ2-1; 7 positions match TRBD2. There are 16 residues in the CDR3. Trimming cost V 1 base and J 2 bases; bases outside gene matches: 5. From germline, CDR1 is MGHRA and CDR2 YSYEKL. The CDR3 here is CASSQVGLAAYNEQFF. The CDR3 DNA follows: TGCGCCAGCAGCCAAGTGGGGCTAGCGGCCTACAATGAGCAGTTCTTC.

The chain has TRBV4-1 and TRBJ2-7, with TRBD2 matching over 10 bases. This CDR3 is built from 16 residues. With V trimmed by 2 bases and J by 2 bases, 6 bases remained unmatched. The germline V gene encodes CDR1 MGHRA and CDR2 YSYEKL. CDR3 in DNA: TGCGCCAGCAGCCAACTACCCGGGACTAGCGCCTACGAGCAGTACTTC. Protein: CASSQLPGTSAYEQYF.

The DNA for the CDR3 is TGTGCCAGCACCTCAGGAGTGGCTAGCGGGAAGTCGTACAATGAGCAGTTCTTC. It translates to CASTSGVASGKSYNEQFF. This chain joins TRBV9 and TRBJ2-1; 9 bases agree with TRBD2. Germline lookup yields CDR1 SGDLS and CDR2 YYNGEE. CDR3 size: 18 residues. The V segment lost 6 bases and the J segment 4 bases; nucleotides outside the gene matches: 17.

V is TRBV6-5 and J is TRBJ2-1, with D unclear. CDR3 length: 13 residues. Per germline, CDR1 MNHEY and CDR2 SVGAGI. Trimming took off 2 bases at V and 7 bases at J, with 9 bases between the two ends. CDR3 bases: TGTGCCAGCAGTTACACTGGGCCGAATGAGCAGTTCTTC. This sequence encodes CASSYTGPNEQFF.

J is TRBJ1-2 and V is TRBV4-1; D not resolved. Germline V gives CDR1 MGHRA, CDR2 YSYEKL. CDR3 length: 14 amino acids. V lost 4 bases, J lost 4 bases, and 13 bases lay in between. The chain's CDR3 is CASSPDKATYGYTF. In DNA, the CDR3 is TGCGCCAGCAGCCCCGACAAGGCCACCTATGGCTACACCTTC.

This clone is a singleton in its sample. The chain carries TRBV4-3 and TRBJ2-7; no definite D call. Germline lookup yields CDR1 LGHNA and CDR2 YSLEER. The CDR3 contains 14 residues. V lost 0 bases and J lost 2, with 8 bases in between. The CDR3 coding sequence is TGCGCCAGCAGCCAAGAGATACCTACCTACGAGCAGTACTTC. Protein sequence: CASSQEIPTYEQYF.

As for this clone: Within the sample, other DNA sequences also encode this same CDR3. V usage is TRBV4-3 and J usage is TRBJ2-1, with TRBD2 matching over 9 bases. CDR1 is LGHNA, CDR2 YSLEER, per germline. The CDR3 loop spans 16 amino acids. The V and J ends lost 0 bases and 0 bases, in that order; junction bases with no gene match: 0. CDR3 nucleotide sequence: TGCGCCAGCAGCCAAGATAGCGGGAGCTCCTACAATGAGCAGTTCTTC. Translated, it gives CASSQDSGSSYNEQFF.

The rearrangement uses TRBV28 and TRBJ1-5; TRBD1 matches 8 bases. From germline, CDR1 is MDHEN and CDR2 SYDVKM. V shed 4 bases and J 4 bases; nucleotides not matched to a gene: 3. The length of the CDR3 is 14 residues. CDR3 in DNA: TGTGCCAGCAGTTCGACAGGGGAGAATCAGCCCCAGCATTTT. Its protein product is CASSSTGENQPQHF.

The CDR3 bases are TGTGCCAGCAGTTCCTTCACCTACGAGCAGTACTTC. Its translation: CASSSFTYEQYF. The chain is built from TRBV28 and TRBJ2-7; D gene unclear. Trimming shortened V by 4 bases and J by 2 bases, and 6 bases separated the two germline ends. The CDR3 runs 12 residues. The germline V gene has CDR1 MDHEN and CDR2 SYDVKM.

The chain combines TRBV6-6 with TRBJ1-1; D ambiguous. The CDR3 spans 14 residues. Looked up from germline, CDR1 is MNHNY and CDR2 is SVGAGI (reference sequence). Trimming took off 4 bases at V and 5 bases at J, with 14 bases between the two ends. The CDR3 region has the DNA TGTGCCAGCAGTTCGGACGGATCCCTAACTGAAGCTTTCTTT. Protein: CASSSDGSLTEAFF.

J is TRBJ2-3 and V is TRBV29-1; tentatively, D is TRBD1 or TRBD2 (5 bases each). With 5 bases removed from V and 4 bases from J, the gap between germline ends came to 16 bases. Germline CDR1 SQVTM, CDR2 ANQGSEA. The CDR3 spans 14 residues. In DNA, the CDR3 is TGCAGCGTTCTAGGCGGTTTGGGGGCAGATACGCAGTATTTT. This sequence encodes CSVLGGLGADTQYF.

The chain is built from TRBV29-1 and TRBJ1-1; no clear D gene. Trimming took 6 bases from V and 1 from J, leaving 6 bases between them. This CDR3 has 11 residues. From germline, CDR1 is SQVTM and CDR2 ANQGSEA. CDR3 sequence: CSVTGNTEAFF. CDR3 sequence (DNA): TGCAGCGTGACGGGGAACACTGAAGCTTTCTTT.

This rearrangement joins TRBV4-1 to TRBJ2-3; perhaps TRBD2 as D (6 bases). The CDR3 sequence is 15 residues long. Germline V gives CDR1 MGHRA, CDR2 YSYEKL. Trimming pared 4 bases from V and 3 bases from J, leaving 14 bases between. CDR3 in amino acids: CASSLGSPGTDTQYF. CDR3 bases: TGCGCCAGCAGCCTCGGGAGTCCAGGGACAGATACGCAGTATTTT.

The rearrangement joins TRBV28 to TRBJ1-2; 7 nucleotides align to TRBD1. Germline V gene data show CDR1 as MDHEN and CDR2 as SYDVKM. This CDR3 has 14 amino acids. V gave up 4 bases and J gave up 1 base; unmatched junction bases: 3. CDR3: CASSSPGGNYGYTF. CDR3 coding DNA: TGTGCCAGCAGTTCCCCAGGGGGTAACTATGGCTACACCTTC.

The chain links TRBV4-2 to TRBJ2-1; 12 bases agree with TRBD2. V lost 5 bases to trimming and J lost 7 bases; unmatched junction nucleotides: 15. CDR3 size: 18 residues. Germline lookup yields CDR1 LGHNA and CDR2 YNFKEQ. The chain's CDR3 is CASSSGLAGMFLLNEQFF. CDR3 nucleotides: TGTGCCAGCAGCTCCGGACTAGCGGGGATGTTCCTTCTGAATGAGCAGTTCTTC.

The J gene is TRBJ1-2, the V gene TRBV19; 9 positions match TRBD1. This CDR3 has 16 amino acids. Germline CDR1 reads LNHDA; CDR2 reads SQIVND (reference sequence). The V segment lost 3 bases and the J segment 8 bases; nucleotides outside the gene matches: 13. CDR3 DNA: TGTGCCAGTAGTATGGTACCGGGACAGGGACGAGAAGGCTACACCTTC. The encoded protein is CASSMVPGQGREGYTF.

This clone was observed a few times. CDR3 sequence reads: CASSWDGVDTGELFF. The CDR3 DNA sequence: TGCGCCAGCAGCTGGGATGGGGTGGACACCGGGGAGCTGTTTTTT. The rearrangement links TRBV5-1 to TRBJ2-2; D remains ambiguous. V was trimmed by 3 bases and J by 3 bases, leaving 12 bases between them. This CDR3 contains 15 residues. Looked up from germline, CDR1 is SGHRS and CDR2 is YFSETQ. Looking up the rest from reference TRBV5-1 and TRBJ2-2 gives the full variable domain: KAGVTQTPRYLIKTRGQQVTLSCSPISGHRSVSWYQQTPGQGLQFLFEYFSETQRNKGNFPGRFSGRQFSNSRSEMNVSTLELGDSALYLCASSWDGVDTGELFFGEGSRLTVL.

This chain links TRBV5-1 with TRBJ1-1; the D is unclear. With 5 bases removed from V and 1 base from J, the gap between germline ends came to 12 bases. The CDR3 spans 14 residues. CDR1 is SGHRS and CDR2 is YFSETQ in the germline V gene. The DNA of the CDR3 is TGCGCCAGCAGACGGTTGGCAGAGAACACTGAAGCTTTCTTT. Translated: CASRRLAENTEAFF.

The CDR3 sequence: CASSDRRRASGYTF. CDR3 nucleotides: TGTGCCAGCAGCGATCGCCGTAGGGCGAGTGGCTACACCTTC. V is TRBV7-8 and J is TRBJ1-2; unclear D gene. V was cut by 5 bases and J by 7 bases, with 17 bases left in between. CDR3 size: 14 residues. Germline V gene data show CDR1 as SGHVS and CDR2 as FQNEAQ.

V is TRBV7-9 and J is TRBJ2-5; D is tentatively TRBD1 or TRBD2 (7 bases each). Germline values: CDR1 SEHNR, CDR2 FQNEAQ (reference sequence). CDR3 length: 16 amino acids. The germline V and J ends were trimmed by 2 bases and 6 bases, with 19 bases remaining between them. This CDR3 reads CASSLIGQGEGKTQYF. In DNA form, the CDR3 reads TGTGCCAGCAGCTTAATCGGTCAGGGGGAGGGTAAGACCCAGTACTTC.

This chain connects TRBV7-9 to TRBJ2-1, with 14 positions matching TRBD2. Germline CDR1 reads SEHNR; CDR2 reads FQNEAQ (reference sequence). The J segment lost 9 bases and the V segment lost 5 bases, leaving 6 bases of the junction unmatched. The CDR3 extends over 15 amino acids. The CDR3 loop is CASSLGLAGGGEQFF. DNA for the CDR3: TGTGCCAGCAGCCTTGGACTAGCGGGAGGAGGTGAGCAGTTCTTC.

DNA for the CDR3: TGTGCCAGCAGCCCTGGGGACAGGGGCAATCAGCCCCAGCATTTT. Translated, it gives CASSPGDRGNQPQHF. The chain joins TRBV16 to TRBJ1-5; 9 bases line up with TRBD1. V shed 4 bases and J 2 bases; nucleotides not matched to a gene: 3. The CDR3 is 15 residues long. Germline V gene sequence: CDR1 KGHSY, CDR2 FQNENV. The variable domain in full, with the rest retrieved from reference TRBV16 and TRBJ1-5, is GEEVAQTPKHLVRGEGQKAKLYCAPIKGHSYVFWYQQVLKNEFKFLISFQNENVFDETGMPKERFSAKCLPNSPCSLEIQATKLEDSAVYFCASSPGDRGNQPQHFGDGTRLSIL.

The count of this clone is one. V and J are TRBV19 and TRBJ2-1, with TRBD2 as a possible D gene (5 bases). Germline V gene data show CDR1 as LNHDA and CDR2 as SQIVND (reference sequence). The V end lost 5 bases, the J end lost 8 bases, and 16 bases lay between the germline ends. The CDR3 extends over 14 amino acids. In DNA form, the CDR3 reads TGTGCCAGTAGTTATGAACGGGGTCATGATGAGCAGTTCTTC. Translating it yields CASSYERGHDEQFF.

The gene calls are TRBV6-5 and TRBJ2-1; 9 bases map to TRBD2. V was pared by 6 bases and J by 3 bases, with 6 bases of the junction left unmatched. The CDR3 is made up of 15 amino acids. Germline V gene lookup returns CDR1 MNHEY and CDR2 SVGAGI. CDR3 bases: TGTGCCAGCAGCCGGGGCGGGAGGGGCTACAATGAGCAGTTCTTC. Protein: CASSRGGRGYNEQFF.

This clone qualifies as medium-sized (0.01 to 0.1%). This chain connects TRBV7-9 to TRBJ1-5; no definite D call. CDR1 is SEHNR and CDR2 is FQNEAQ in the germline V gene (reference sequence). The CDR3 is made up of 15 amino acids. Deletions cut 4 bases from V and 1 base from J, with 11 bases between. CDR3 protein: CASSSNGESNQPQHF. The DNA for the CDR3 is TGTGCCAGCAGCTCCAACGGGGAAAGCAATCAGCCCCAGCATTTT.

This clone was detected only a few times. The genes are TRBV2 and TRBJ1-5; perhaps TRBD1 as D (5 bases). Per the germline V gene, CDR1 is SNHLY and CDR2 is FYNNEI. The CDR3 extends over 14 amino acids. V lost 6 bases and J 1 base, leaving 10 bases between the germline ends. The chain's CDR3 is CASRPGLSNQPQHF. The DNA for the CDR3 is TGTGCCAGCAGACCAGGGCTAAGCAATCAGCCCCAGCATTTT.

The chain combines TRBV6-5 with TRBJ2-3; 9 nucleotides agree with TRBD2. Looked up from germline, CDR1 is MNHEY and CDR2 is SVGAGI. The CDR3 covers 14 residues. J gave up 2 bases and V 5 bases, and 2 bases lay outside the gene matches. CDR3 loop: CASSRTSVTDTQYF. Here the CDR3 DNA reads TGTGCCAGCAGTAGGACTAGCGTCACAGATACGCAGTATTTT.

The rearrangement links TRBV28 to TRBJ2-7, with 12 bases fitting TRBD2. J gave up 2 bases and V 2 bases, and 7 bases lay outside the gene matches. The germline V gene encodes CDR1 MDHEN and CDR2 SYDVKM. The CDR3 sequence is 17 residues long. The CDR3 DNA reads as TGTGCCAGCAGTTTAACTAGCGGGAGGTGGGGGGCCTACGAGCAGTACTTC. Translating gives CASSLTSGRWGAYEQYF.

The rearrangement links TRBV7-9 to TRBJ1-1, with D tentatively TRBD1 (5 bases). Germline lookup yields CDR1 SEHNR and CDR2 FQNEAQ (reference sequence). The CDR3 is made up of 14 amino acids. With 5 bases removed from V and 7 bases from J, the gap between germline ends came to 17 bases. CDR3 loop: CASSRSLEQGEAFF. CDR3 DNA: TGTGCCAGCAGCCGATCCCTCGAGCAGGGTGAAGCTTTCTTT.